Below, 9 T cell receptor beta chains from the same sample are listed, as sequenced in a study of blood T cells in healthy people across ages. Alongside a J-beta primer mix, a sample-barcoded 5' primer served in a second PCR lasting roughly 7 to 11 cycles. TCRdb called the 5' RACE reads again in MiXCR, with one record for every CDR3 protein. The sample yields roughly 1,500,000 distinct CDR3 sequences, about 32% seen once. Sequencing was done on a sample of blood. Receptors originate from a woman aged 25 to 45 in good health.

About this clonotype: The junction does not match germline at one end; this may be a read error. The CDR3 DNA follows: TGTGCCTGCAGGTCCACCGGGGCGTACGAGCAGTACTTC. Its protein product is CACRSTGAYEQYF. The V call is TRBV7-2, the J call TRBJ2-7, with D perhaps TRBD1 or TRBD2 (5 bases each). Germline values: CDR1 SGHTA, CDR2 FQGNSA. The CDR3 runs to 13 residues.

This clonotype was picked up many times. This rearrangement joins TRBV18 to TRBJ1-2, with D maybe TRBD1 (5 bases). The V end lost 8 bases, the J end lost 4 bases, and 14 bases lay between the germline ends. From germline, CDR1 is KGHSH and CDR2 LQKENI. The CDR3 is 13 amino acids. This CDR3 is CASSPDRSYGYTF. In DNA, the CDR3 is TGTGCCAGCAGCCCAGACAGATCCTATGGCTACACCTTC.

The CDR3 nucleotides are TGCAGTGCTAGAGTACAGGGACCTGGCTACACCTTC. It is translated as CSARVQGPGYTF. The rearrangement uses TRBV20-1 and TRBJ1-2; D might be TRBD1 (6 bases). CDR3 length equals 12 residues. V shed 1 base and J shed 7 bases, with 10 bases lying between them. Germline assignment: CDR1 DFQATT and CDR2 SNEGSKA (reference sequence).

This chain connects TRBV3-1 to TRBJ2-2; D perhaps matches TRBD2 (6 bases). V lost 3 bases and J 0 bases, leaving 11 bases between the germline ends. Germline CDR1 LGHDT, CDR2 YNNKEL (reference sequence). This CDR3 region has 16 residues. In nucleotides, the CDR3 is TGTGCCAGCAGCCACTCAGGACTAACGAACACCGGGGAGCTGTTTTTT. It translates to CASSHSGLTNTGELFF.

The CDR3 reads CASSHTGESYEQYF. The CDR3 DNA reads TGTGCCAGCAGCCACACAGGGGAGTCCTACGAGCAGTACTTC. This rearrangement joins TRBV6-5 to TRBJ2-7; 7 bases agree with TRBD1. This CDR3 contains 14 residues. The germline V gene encodes CDR1 MNHEY and CDR2 SVGAGI. V lost 6 bases to trimming and J lost 1 base; unmatched junction nucleotides: 6.

This clonotype was picked up one time. This chain connects TRBV28 to TRBJ2-7; 9 nucleotides align to TRBD2. Germline trimming cut 2 bases from V and 3 bases from J; bases unmatched to any gene: 5. The CDR3 is 15 amino acids. Germline CDR1 is MDHEN and CDR2 is SYDVKM. The CDR3 region is CASSLRLAGFYEQYF. CDR3 sequence (DNA): TGTGCCAGCAGTTTAAGGCTAGCGGGGTTCTACGAGCAGTACTTC. The full variable domain, in which reference TRBV28 and TRBJ2-7 provide the parts outside the CDR3, is DVKVTQSSRYLVKRTGEKVFLECVQDMDHENMFWYRQDPGLGLRLIYFSYDVKMKEKGDIPEGYSVSREKKERFSLILESASTNQTSMYLCASSLRLAGFYEQYFGPGTRLTVT.

The V gene is TRBV20-1, the J gene TRBJ2-5, with no clear D. Germline V gene lookup returns CDR1 DFQATT and CDR2 SNEGSKA (reference sequence). The length of the CDR3 is 13 residues. With 6 bases removed from V and 11 bases from J, the gap between germline ends came to 22 bases. CDR3 region: CSAPAPGTRAQYF. CDR3 coding DNA: TGCAGTGCCCCTGCCCCGGGCACCCGCGCGCAGTACTTC.

Only a few counts were recorded for this clonotype. The chain recombines TRBV30 with TRBJ2-5, with 8 bases lining up with TRBD1. There are 13 residues in the CDR3. The junction had 2 bases not matched to a gene; V was cut back by 0 bases and J by 5 bases. Germline-derived CDR1 and CDR2 are GTSNPN and SVGIG (reference sequence). This chain's CDR3 is CAWSVGQGETQYF. Written as DNA, the CDR3 is TGTGCCTGGAGTGTAGGACAGGGTGAGACCCAGTACTTC.

Comment on this clonotype: An end of the junction differs from the germline gene, which may be a read error. This chain uses TRBV7-9 with TRBJ1-4; TRBD1 is a possible D gene (6 bases). CDR1 and CDR2 from the germline V gene are SEHNR and FQNEAQ (reference sequence). The CDR3 covers 15 residues. CDR3 sequence (DNA): TGTGCCAGCAGCTCGCCGGACAGAAATAATGAACAACTGTTTTTT. Amino acid sequence: CASSSPDRNNEQLFF.